Each of the 9 T cell receptor beta chains below was sequenced from the same sample in a study of shared clonotypes between healthy human individuals. Sequencing used immunoSEQ multiplex PCR; TCRdb keeps in-frame clones, though not all of them. Found here are about 230,000 clones, approximately 65% of them singletons; the top ten hold around 10%. Material for sequencing was memory CD4+ T cells sorted from blood. Subset of the sample: CD45RA-negative fraction. The receptors derive from a man aged 25-40 years in good health.

The chain is built from TRBV29-1 and TRBJ1-1; the D is unclear. The V and J ends lost 5 bases and 4 bases respectively, with 11 bases between them. The germline V gene encodes CDR1 SQVTM and CDR2 ANQGSEA. The CDR3 spans 12 residues. The CDR3 DNA sequence: TGCAGCGTTCCCACCTATGGCACTGAAGCTTTCTTT. This translates into CSVPTYGTEAFF.

The rearrangement joins TRBV6-5 to TRBJ2-5, with D perhaps TRBD2 (5 bases). Germline V lookup: CDR1 MNHEY, CDR2 SVGAGI. The CDR3 spans 13 residues. Trimming took 6 bases from V and 5 from J, leaving 13 bases between them. CDR3 DNA sequence: TGTGCCAGCAGCCGGGGAGCACTCGAGACCCAGTACTTC. This gives the protein CASSRGALETQYF.

This rearrangement joins TRBV5-1 to TRBJ2-1, with a tentative D call TRBD2 (6 bases). V dropped 2 bases and J dropped 7 bases, with 16 bases sitting between them. The CDR3 spans 15 residues. The germline gives CDR1 SGHRS, CDR2 YFSETQ. CDR3 loop: CASSLLAGNPNEQFF. Written as DNA, the CDR3 is TGCGCCAGCAGCTTATTGGCGGGGAACCCGAATGAGCAGTTCTTC.

This clone was observed a few times. The J gene is TRBJ1-4, the V gene TRBV5-8; no reliable D call. The CDR3 consists of 14 residues. Germline loops: CDR1 SGHTS, CDR2 YDEGEE. With 6 bases removed from V and 7 bases from J, the gap between germline ends came to 16 bases. CDR3 residues: CASTILVLGEKLFF. The CDR3 DNA follows: TGTGCCAGCACAATCCTAGTATTGGGTGAAAAACTGTTTTTT.

The V and J genes are TRBV5-4 and TRBJ1-3; D call uncertain. Germline V lookup: CDR1 SGHNT, CDR2 YYREEE (reference sequence). V was trimmed by 2 bases and J by 0 bases, leaving 9 bases between them. The CDR3 extends over 15 amino acids. CDR3 loop: CASSLDRYSGNTIYF. As DNA, the CDR3 is TGTGCCAGCAGCTTAGACCGGTACTCTGGAAACACCATATATTTT.

This rearrangement joins TRBV5-1 to TRBJ2-3; D call uncertain. Germline V gene data show CDR1 as SGHRS and CDR2 as YFSETQ. V lost 0 bases and J 0 bases, leaving 5 bases between the germline ends. This CDR3 comprises 14 residues. The CDR3 sequence is CASSLGESTDTQYF. The CDR3 DNA reads TGCGCCAGCAGCTTGGGCGAGAGCACAGATACGCAGTATTTT.

The rearrangement joins TRBV7-8 to TRBJ2-5; D gene uncertain. The germline V gene encodes CDR1 SGHVS and CDR2 FQNEAQ. CDR3 size: 14 residues. V lost 1 base and J 2 bases, leaving 8 bases between the germline ends. In DNA, the CDR3 is TGTGCCAGCAGCTTAGTTTGGGAACAAGAGACCCAGTACTTC. Encoded protein: CASSLVWEQETQYF. Based on the CDR3 plus reference TRBV7-8 and TRBJ2-5, the full variable domain is GAGVSQSPRYKVAKRGQDVALRCDPISGHVSLFWYQQALGQGPEFLTYFQNEAQLDKSGLPSDRFFAERPEGSVSTLKIQRTQQEDSAVYLCASSLVWEQETQYFGPGTRLLVL.

This clone was seen a few times. The rearrangement links TRBV28 to TRBJ1-1; D gene ambiguous. V shed 3 bases and J shed 5 bases, with 4 bases lying between them. Germline-derived CDR1 and CDR2 are MDHEN and SYDVKM. The CDR3 covers 11 residues. The CDR3 nucleotides read TGTGCCAGCAGTTTTAGGACTGAAGCTTTCTTT. This encodes CASSFRTEAFF.

The rearrangement joins TRBV6-4 to TRBJ2-3; D not certain. Trimming removed 5 bases from V and 2 bases from J, with 11 bases in between. From germline, CDR1 is MRHNA and CDR2 SNTAGT. The CDR3 runs 14 residues. The CDR3 nucleotides read TGTGCCAGCAGTCCCCTGGGGAACACAGATACGCAGTATTTT. The encoded protein is CASSPLGNTDTQYF.